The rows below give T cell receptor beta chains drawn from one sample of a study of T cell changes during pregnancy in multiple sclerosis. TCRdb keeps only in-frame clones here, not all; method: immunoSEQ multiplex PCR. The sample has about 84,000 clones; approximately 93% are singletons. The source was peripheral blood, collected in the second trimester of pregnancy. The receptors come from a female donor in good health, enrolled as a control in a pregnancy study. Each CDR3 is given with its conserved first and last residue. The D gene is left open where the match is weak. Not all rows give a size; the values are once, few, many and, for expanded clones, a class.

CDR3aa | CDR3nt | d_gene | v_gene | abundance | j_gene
CASSPLSGTWRPDTQYF | TGTGCCAGCAGCCCCCTCTCTGGGACTTGGAGACCAGATACGCAGTATTTT | - | TRBV9 | - | TRBJ2-3
CASLGEGGTEAFF | TGTGCCAGCTTGGGGGAGGGAGGCACTGAAGCTTTCTTT | - | TRBV5-4 | - | TRBJ1-1
CASSLTGGPNNEQFF | TGCGCCAGCAGCCTAACAGGGGGCCCCAACAATGAGCAGTTCTTC | TRBD1 | TRBV5-1 | - | TRBJ2-1
CASSAGTSGRAAIETQYF | TGTGCCAGCAGCGCCGGGACTAGCGGGAGGGCCGCTATAGAGACCCAGTACTTC | TRBD2 | TRBV9 | - | TRBJ2-5
CASSPLGQNQETQYF | TGTGCCAGCAGCCCTCTCGGACAGAACCAAGAGACCCAGTACTTC | - | TRBV5-8 | - | TRBJ2-5
CASSFLGGSSYNEQFF | TGCGCCAGCAGCTTCCTTGGGGGGAGCTCCTACAATGAGCAGTTCTTC | - | TRBV5-1 | - | TRBJ2-1
CATRLAGGREQFF | TGTGCCACCCGACTAGCGGGAGGGCGTGAGCAGTTCTTC | TRBD2 | TRBV19 | - | TRBJ2-1
CASSTGGAGANVLTF | TGCGCCAGCAGCACGGGGGGGGCTGGGGCCAACGTCCTGACTTTC | TRBD2 | TRBV5-1 | - | TRBJ2-6
CASSIDIEETQYF | TGTGCCAGTAGTATAGATATCGAGGAGACCCAGTACTTC | - | TRBV19 | - | TRBJ2-5
CASSRDRGPIQYF | TGCGCCAGCAGCCGGGACAGGGGCCCCATTCAGTACTTC | TRBD1 | TRBV5-1 | - | TRBJ2-4
CASSQTSGRHNEQFF | TGCGCCAGCAGCCAAACTAGCGGGAGACACAATGAGCAGTTCTTC | TRBD2 | TRBV4-1 | - | TRBJ2-1
CASSPPSASGSTYNEQFF | TGTGCCAGCTCACCACCCTCGGCTAGCGGGAGCACCTACAATGAGCAGTTCTTC | TRBD2 | TRBV18 | - | TRBJ2-1
CASRRNGGDTSGYTF | TGTGCCAGCAGAAGAAACGGGGGGGATACGAGTGGCTACACCTTC | - | TRBV6-4 | - | TRBJ1-2
CASSLDTGSVGYTF | TGCGCCAGCAGCTTGGACACGGGGTCTGTTGGCTACACCTTC | - | TRBV5-1 | - | TRBJ1-2
CASSPSATVSYTEAFF | TGTGCCAGCTCACCTTCGGCGACAGTCTCATACACTGAAGCTTTCTTT | - | TRBV18 | once | TRBJ1-1
CASSYSSGNTDTQYF | TGTGCCAGCAGTTATTCTAGCGGGAACACAGATACGCAGTATTTT | TRBD2 | TRBV6-5 | - | TRBJ2-3
CASSQDHVREYEQYF | TGCGCCAGCAGCCAAGATCACGTCAGGGAATACGAGCAGTACTTC | - | TRBV4-1 | - | TRBJ2-7